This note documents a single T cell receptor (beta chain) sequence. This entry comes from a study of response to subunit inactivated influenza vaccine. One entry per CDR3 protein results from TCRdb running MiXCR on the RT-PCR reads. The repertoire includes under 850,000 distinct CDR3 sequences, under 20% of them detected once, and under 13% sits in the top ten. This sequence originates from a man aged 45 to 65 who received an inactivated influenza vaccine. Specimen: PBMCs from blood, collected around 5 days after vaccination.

The CDR3 here is CASSSAGTSNIQYF. The CDR3 DNA sequence: TGTGCCAGCAGCTCCGCAGGGACAAGTAACATTCAGTACTTC. The chain combines TRBV5-6 with TRBJ2-4, with D perhaps TRBD1 (6 bases). This CDR3 has 14 residues. Germline V gene sequence: CDR1 SGHDT, CDR2 YYEEEE. The ends were cut back, 3 bases at V and 7 bases at J, with 14 bases in the middle.